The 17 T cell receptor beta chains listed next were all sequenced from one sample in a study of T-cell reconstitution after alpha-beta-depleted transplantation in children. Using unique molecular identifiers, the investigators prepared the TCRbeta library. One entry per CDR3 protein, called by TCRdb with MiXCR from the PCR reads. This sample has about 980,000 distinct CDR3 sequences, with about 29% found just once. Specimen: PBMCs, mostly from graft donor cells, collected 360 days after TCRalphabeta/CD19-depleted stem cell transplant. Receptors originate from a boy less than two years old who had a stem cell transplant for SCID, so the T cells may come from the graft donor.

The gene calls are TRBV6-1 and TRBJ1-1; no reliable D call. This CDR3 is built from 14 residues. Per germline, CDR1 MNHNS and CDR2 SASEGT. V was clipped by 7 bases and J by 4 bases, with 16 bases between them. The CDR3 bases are TGTGCCAGCATAGTGGACCGGCTGGGCACTGAAGCTTTCTTT. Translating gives CASIVDRLGTEAFF.

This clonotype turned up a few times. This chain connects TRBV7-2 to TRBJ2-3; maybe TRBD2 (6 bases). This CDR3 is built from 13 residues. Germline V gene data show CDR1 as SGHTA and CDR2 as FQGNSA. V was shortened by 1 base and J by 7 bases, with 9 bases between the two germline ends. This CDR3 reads CASSLGRENTQYF. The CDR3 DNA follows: TGTGCCAGCAGCTTAGGGCGGGAAAATACGCAGTATTTT. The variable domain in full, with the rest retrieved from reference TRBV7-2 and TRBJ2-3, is GAGVSQSPSNKVTEKGKDVELRCDPISGHTALYWYRQSLGQGLEFLIYFQGNSAPDKSGLPSDRFSAERTGGSVSTLTIQRTQQEDSAVYLCASSLGRENTQYFGPGTRLTVL.

Here the CDR3 reads CASSLGDVNTGELFF. The CDR3 region has the DNA TGCGCCAGCAGCTTGGGAGACGTTAACACCGGGGAGCTGTTTTTT. The chain uses TRBV5-1 and TRBJ2-2, with D uncertain. The CDR3 has 15 amino acids. V gave up 0 bases and J gave up 2 bases, with 8 bases separating them. The germline gives CDR1 SGHRS, CDR2 YFSETQ.

CDR3 coding DNA: TGCAGCGTTGTCGGGGGTGCGAGATACGAGCAGTACTTC. It encodes CSVVGGARYEQYF. The chain has TRBV29-1 and TRBJ2-7; a weak D match, TRBD2 (6 bases). The CDR3 runs to 13 residues. Germline V CDR1 and CDR2: SQVTM, ANQGSEA. V was clipped by 4 bases and J by 4 bases, with 14 bases between them.

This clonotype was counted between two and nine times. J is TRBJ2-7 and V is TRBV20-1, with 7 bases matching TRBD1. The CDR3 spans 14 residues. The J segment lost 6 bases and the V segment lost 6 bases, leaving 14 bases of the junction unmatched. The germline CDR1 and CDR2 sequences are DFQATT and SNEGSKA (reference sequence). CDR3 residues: CSAQKTGSFSEQYF. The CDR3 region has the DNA TGCAGTGCCCAAAAGACAGGGAGTTTCTCCGAGCAGTACTTC.

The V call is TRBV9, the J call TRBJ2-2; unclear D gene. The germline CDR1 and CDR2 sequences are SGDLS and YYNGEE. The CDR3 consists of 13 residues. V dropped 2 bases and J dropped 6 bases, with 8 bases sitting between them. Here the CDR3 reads CASSVSGPGELFF. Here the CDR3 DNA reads TGTGCCAGCAGCGTGTCTGGGCCCGGGGAGCTGTTTTTT.

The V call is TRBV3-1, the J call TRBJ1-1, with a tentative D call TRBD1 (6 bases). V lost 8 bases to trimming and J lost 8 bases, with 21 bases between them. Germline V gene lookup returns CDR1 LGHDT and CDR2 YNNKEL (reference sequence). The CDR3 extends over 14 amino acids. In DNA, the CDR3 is TGTGCCAGCGGCAATTCCGCAGGGGTCGGGGAAGCTTTCTTT. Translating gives CASGNSAGVGEAFF.

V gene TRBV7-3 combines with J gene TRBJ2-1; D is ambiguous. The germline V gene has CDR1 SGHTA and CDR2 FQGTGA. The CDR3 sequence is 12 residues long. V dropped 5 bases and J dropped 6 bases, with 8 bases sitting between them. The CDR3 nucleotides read TGTGCCAGCAGCCTTACGTGCAATGAGCAGTTCTTC. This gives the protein CASSLTCNEQFF. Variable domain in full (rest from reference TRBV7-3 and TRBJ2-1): GAGVSQTPSNKVTEKGKYVELRCDPISGHTALYWYRQSLGQGPEFLIYFQGTGAADDSGLPNDRFFAVRPEGSVSTLKIQRTERGDSAVYLCASSLTCNEQFFGPGTRLTVL.

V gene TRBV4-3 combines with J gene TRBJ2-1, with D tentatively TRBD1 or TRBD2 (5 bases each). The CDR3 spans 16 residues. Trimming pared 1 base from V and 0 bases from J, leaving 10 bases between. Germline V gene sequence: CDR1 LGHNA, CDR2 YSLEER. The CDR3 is CASSQAAGSSYNEQFF. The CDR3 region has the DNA TGCGCCAGCAGCCAAGCGGCAGGGAGCTCCTACAATGAGCAGTTCTTC.

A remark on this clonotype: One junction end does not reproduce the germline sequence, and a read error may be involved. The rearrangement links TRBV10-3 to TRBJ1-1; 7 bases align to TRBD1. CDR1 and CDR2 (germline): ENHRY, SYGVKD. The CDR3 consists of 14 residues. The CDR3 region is CDISEQGVNTEAFF. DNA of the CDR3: TGTGACATCAGTGAGCAGGGGGTGAACACTGAAGCTTTCTTT.

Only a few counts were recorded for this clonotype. As DNA, the CDR3 is TGTGCCAGCAGTGATCGCTGGGAAAACTATGGCTACACCTTC. Its translation is CASSDRWENYGYTF. The chain links TRBV25-1 to TRBJ1-2, with D hard to call. From germline, CDR1 is MGHDK and CDR2 SYGVNS. V was pared by 3 bases and J by 2 bases, with 10 bases between. The CDR3 is 14 amino acids.

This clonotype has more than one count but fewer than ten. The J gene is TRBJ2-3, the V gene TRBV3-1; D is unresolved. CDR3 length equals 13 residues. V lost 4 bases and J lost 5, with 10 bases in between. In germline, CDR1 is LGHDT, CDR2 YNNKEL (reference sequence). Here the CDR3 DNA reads TGTGCCAGCAGCCTATTAAAGGGAGATACGCAGTATTTT. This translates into CASSLLKGDTQYF.

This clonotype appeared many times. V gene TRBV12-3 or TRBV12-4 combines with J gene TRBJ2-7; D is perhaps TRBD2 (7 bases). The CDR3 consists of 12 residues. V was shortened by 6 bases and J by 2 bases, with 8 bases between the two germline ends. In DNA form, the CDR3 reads TGTGCCAGCAGCGGGGGGCCCTACGAGCAGTACTTC. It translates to CASSGGPYEQYF.

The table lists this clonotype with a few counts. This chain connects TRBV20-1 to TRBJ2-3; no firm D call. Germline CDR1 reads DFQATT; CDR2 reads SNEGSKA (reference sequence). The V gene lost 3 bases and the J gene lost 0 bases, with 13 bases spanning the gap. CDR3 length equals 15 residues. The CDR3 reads CSASFQVRSTDTQYF. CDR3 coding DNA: TGCAGTGCTAGTTTCCAGGTCAGGAGCACAGATACGCAGTATTTT.

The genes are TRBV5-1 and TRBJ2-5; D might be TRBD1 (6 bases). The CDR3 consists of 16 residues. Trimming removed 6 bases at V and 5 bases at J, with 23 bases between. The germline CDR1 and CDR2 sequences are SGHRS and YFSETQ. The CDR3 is CASTTRGDGQRETQYF. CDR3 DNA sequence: TGCGCCAGCACCACAAGGGGAGACGGACAGCGGGAGACCCAGTACTTC. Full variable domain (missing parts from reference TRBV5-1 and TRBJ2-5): KAGVTQTPRYLIKTRGQQVTLSCSPISGHRSVSWYQQTPGQGLQFLFEYFSETQRNKGNFPGRFSGRQFSNSRSEMNVSTLELGDSALYLCASTTRGDGQRETQYFGPGTRLLVL.

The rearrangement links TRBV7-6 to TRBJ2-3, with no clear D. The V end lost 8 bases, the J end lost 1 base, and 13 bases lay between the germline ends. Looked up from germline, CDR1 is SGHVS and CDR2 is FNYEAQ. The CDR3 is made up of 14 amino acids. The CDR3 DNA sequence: TGTGCCAGCGTCCTAGACCCGGGCACAGATACGCAGTATTTT. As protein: CASVLDPGTDTQYF.

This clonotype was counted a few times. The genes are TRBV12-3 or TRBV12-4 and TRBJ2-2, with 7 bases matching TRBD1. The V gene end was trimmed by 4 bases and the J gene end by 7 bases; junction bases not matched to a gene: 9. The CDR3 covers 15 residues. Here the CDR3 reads CASSSQGLMGGELFF. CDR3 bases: TGTGCCAGCAGTTCACAGGGGCTGATGGGCGGGGAGCTGTTTTTT.